The 14 T cell receptor beta chains reported below all come from one sample, sequenced in a study of cytomegalovirus exposure and HLA in healthy donors. 60 Vbeta and 13 Jbeta primers were used in PCR. Clones were read by immunoSEQ multiplex PCR, and TCRdb kept only the in-frame ones, dropping some. The table lists about 150,000 clones, under 90% of them singletons. Sequencing was carried out using PBMCs. The source is a man aged 18 to 29 in good health and CMV-seronegative.

In this sample, this clone turned up a few times. The rearrangement joins TRBV4-2 to TRBJ2-3; TRBD2 aligns across 14 bases. The CDR3 is 18 residues long. CDR1 and CDR2 from the germline V gene are LGHNA and YNFKEQ. The V and J ends lost 4 bases and 0 bases, in that order; junction bases with no gene match: 6. The CDR3 coding sequence is TGTGCCAGCAGCCCAATCGGGACTAGCGGGGGTAGCACAGATACGCAGTATTTT. Translating it yields CASSPIGTSGGSTDTQYF.

This clone was picked up a small number of times. The chain uses TRBV21-1 and TRBJ1-4; no check of the table's D call, TRBD1, against the DNA was made. TRBV21-1 is annotated as a pseudogene. The CDR3 covers 17 residues. The CDR3 DNA reads TGTGCCAGCAGCAAAGTGAATACAGCCACAACTAATGAAAAACTGTTTTTT. This encodes CASSKVNTATTNEKLFF.

The CDR3 coding sequence is TGCGCCAGCAGCTTGCGTCAACGGACAGATAAAGCTTTCTTT. Encoded protein: CASSLRQRTDKAFF. J is TRBJ1-1 and V is TRBV5-1; possibly TRBD1 for D (6 bases). The CDR3 spans 14 residues. The V end was cut by 1 base, the J end by 9 bases, with 16 bases between. Germline V gives CDR1 SGHRS, CDR2 YFSETQ.

The V call is TRBV5-1, the J call TRBJ2-5, with TRBD2 matching over 10 bases. The CDR3 covers 15 residues. Looked up from germline, CDR1 is SGHRS and CDR2 is YFSETQ. The V segment lost 3 bases and the J segment 2 bases; nucleotides outside the gene matches: 4. This CDR3 is CASSSGTSAQETQYF. CDR3 nucleotide sequence: TGCGCCAGCAGCTCCGGGACTAGCGCACAAGAGACCCAGTACTTC.

V gene TRBV6-5 combines with J gene TRBJ1-2; D not resolved. Trimming shortened V by 4 bases and J by 4 bases, and 4 bases separated the two germline ends. The CDR3 consists of 11 residues. Germline V lookup: CDR1 MNHEY, CDR2 SVGAGI. The CDR3 reads CASSSVYGYTF. The CDR3 DNA reads TGTGCCAGCAGTTCGGTCTATGGCTACACCTTC.

This clone appeared once. The chain employs TRBV19 and TRBJ2-7; 9 nucleotides align to TRBD1. The junction had 11 bases not matched to a gene; V was cut back by 8 bases and J by 3 bases. The germline gives CDR1 LNHDA, CDR2 SQIVND (reference sequence). CDR3 length: 15 amino acids. DNA of the CDR3: TGTGCCAGTGGATTCACCGGGACAGGGCTCTACGAGCAGTACTTC. Translating it yields CASGFTGTGLYEQYF.

The gene calls are TRBV7-8 and TRBJ1-2; D uncertain. V dropped 3 bases and J dropped 6 bases, with 8 bases sitting between them. The CDR3 is 12 residues long. Per germline, CDR1 SGHVS and CDR2 FQNEAQ. CDR3 protein: CASSFLGDGYTF. The CDR3 coding sequence is TGTGCCAGCAGCTTCTTAGGAGATGGCTACACCTTC.

This chain connects TRBV19 to TRBJ2-7; D gene unclear. Germline values: CDR1 LNHDA, CDR2 SQIVND (reference sequence). The CDR3 has 11 amino acids. V was clipped by 5 bases and J by 4 bases, with 6 bases between them. The CDR3 bases are TGTGCCAGTAGTCACGGGTACGAGCAGTACTTC. It is translated as CASSHGYEQYF.

This clone was counted once. The CDR3 coding sequence is TGTGCCAGCAGCTCTCCGGGACAGGGGAACACTGAAGCTTTCTTT. The encoded protein is CASSSPGQGNTEAFF. This chain connects TRBV11-2 to TRBJ1-1; 9 bases agree with TRBD1. Germline V gene lookup returns CDR1 SGHAT and CDR2 FQNNGV. V lost 4 bases and J lost 1; bases outside the gene matches: 4. This CDR3 has 15 residues. The complete variable domain, with remaining parts taken from reference TRBV11-2 and TRBJ1-1, reads EAGVAQSPRYKIIEKRQSVAFWCNPISGHATLYWYQQILGQGPKLLIQFQNNGVVDDSQLPKDRFSAERLKGVDSTLKIQPAKLEDSAVYLCASSSPGQGNTEAFFGQGTRLTVV.

The rearrangement uses TRBV6-1 and TRBJ1-4, with 11 bases fitting TRBD1. The V gene end was trimmed by 5 bases and the J gene end by 10 bases; junction bases not matched to a gene: 6. Germline loops: CDR1 MNHNS, CDR2 SASEGT. This CDR3 has 14 amino acids. The DNA of the CDR3 is TGTGCCAGCAGTCCCGGGACAGGGGGTGGAAAACTGTTTTTT. As protein: CASSPGTGGGKLFF.

The chain carries TRBV27 and TRBJ2-1; tentatively, D is TRBD2 (6 bases). Trimming stripped 5 bases from V and 8 bases from J, with 19 bases between. The CDR3 contains 15 residues. Germline-derived CDR1 and CDR2 are MNHEY and SMNVEV (reference sequence). Here the CDR3 DNA reads TGTGCCAGCAGTCCCTTTTGGGGGAGGATCGATGAGCAGTTCTTC. Residues: CASSPFWGRIDEQFF.

This chain connects TRBV11-3 to TRBJ1-2, with a tentative D call TRBD1 (6 bases). Trimming pared 5 bases from V and 7 bases from J, leaving 20 bases between. The CDR3 runs 15 residues. CDR1 and CDR2 from the germline V gene are SGHNT and YENEEA. The DNA for the CDR3 is TGTGCCAGCAGCCCCGCGGGGGGGGGCGCGGCTGGCTACACCTTC. It translates to CASSPAGGGAAGYTF.

The J gene is TRBJ1-1, the V gene TRBV20-1; no clear D. This CDR3 comprises 11 residues. Germline assignment: CDR1 DFQATT and CDR2 SNEGSKA (reference sequence). This chain's CDR3 is CMTRGNTEAFF. CDR3 DNA sequence: TGCATGACTAGAGGGAACACTGAAGCTTTCTTT.

The V gene is TRBV27, the J gene TRBJ2-7, with TRBD2 identical over 9 bases. The CDR3 extends over 19 amino acids. Germline CDR1 is MNHEY and CDR2 is SMNVEV (reference sequence). V shed 5 bases, J shed 3 bases, and the junction held 20 bases outside the gene matches. CDR3 protein: CASSLQVRGGAGGGYEQYF. Here the CDR3 DNA reads TGTGCCAGCAGTCTCCAGGTTAGGGGAGGCGCGGGAGGGGGCTACGAGCAGTACTTC.